This T cell receptor beta chain was profiled in a study of blood T cells in healthy people across ages (dated by TCRdb to 2013 to 2016). With regard to the full study: Template switching captured roughly one uniquely barcoded TCR beta cDNA molecule per two T cells in model experiments. Age-related changes in TCR beta repertoire diversity were measured in the study by deep sequencing normalized with unique cDNA molecular identifiers. The donors were divided into four age groups: young (average approximately 15 years), middle-aged (approximately 42), aged (approximately 62) and long-lived (around 87). Two additional independent replicas of 1 million unique cDNA reads from the same blood draw were analyzed for two donors (one aged 18 to 30 and one aged 80 or older).

The library came from 5' RACE. This sample was sequenced with an Illumina HiSeq 2500. The second PCR ran for about 6 to 12 cycles and used a J-beta primer mix along with a sample-barcoded 5' primer. A template-switch 5' adaptor carrying 12 random nucleotides introduced a unique molecular identifier onto each TCR beta cDNA molecule. At least 2.5 million CDR3-containing paired-end reads were obtained from each sample. The Mint cDNA synthesis kit, primed by a TRBC-specific oligonucleotide, was used to synthesize first-strand cDNA from all RNA. After uracil-DNA glycosylase treatment, a first 18-cycle PCR used universal primers M1SS and BC2_uni_R on all cDNA. The original pipeline was this. Normalization of each sample was performed by random selection of 1 million high-quality reads, each carrying a distinct molecular identifier. Reads with shared molecular identifiers were discarded instead of being binned into consensus sequences. MiTCR, with a Q25 quality threshold and the strictest error-elimination algorithm, was used for CDR3 identification, clonotype clustering and error correction. Lower-bound total TCR beta diversity was estimated with a nonparametric unseen species model using Euler transformation. TCRdb redid the processing of the public reads, applying fastp at Q25 and MiXCR, and retained in-frame beta chains. Merged by CDR3 protein, the rows form single entries marked with the most common genes and DNA. TCRdb's processing, not the study's, gives the V and J calls here. The sample table records roughly 700,000 distinct CDR3 sequences; approximately 25% of these occur just once. Clones ranked in the top ten supply 8% to 10% of the sample.

Points the paper makes about the study in general: As age increased, observed TCR beta diversity per million T cells dropped in a roughly linear way, and a significant reduction was already evident by age approximately 40. Observed TCR beta diversity correlated strongly with the percentage of naive T cells measured by flow cytometry. Estimates of total diversity based on one million sequenced T cells were considered lower bounds and underestimates. Donor CMV infection status was unknown, potentially confounding age-related changes in expanded clonotypes. Compared with the aged group, the long-lived group had more naive CD4+ T cells, fewer expanded clones and increased TCR diversity, suggesting age selection. Because profiling used bulk unsorted PBMCs, naive and antigen-experienced compartments could not be compared conclusively.

V is trimmed back by 0 bases and J by 7 bases, and the junction contains 11 bases that no gene match accounts for. Measured from the cysteine to the phenylalanine, the CDR3 is 16 residues long. Only the CDR3 region is kept as DNA, spanning 48 bases read in frame from base 1. Taken from the germline V gene, the CDR1 and CDR2 loops are SQVTM and ANQGSEA. The roughly 39 donors, aged 6 to 90 years, were systemically healthy Caucasian individuals from Russia. Each donor gave 8 to 10 milliliters of peripheral blood, drawn into EDTA-treated Vacutainer tubes. Ficoll-Paque density-gradient centrifugation was used to isolate PBMCs, with at least 7 million per sample. Total RNA was extracted from PBMCs with Trizol reagent, with at least 5 micrograms obtained per sample. The percentages of naive CD45RAhigh/CD27high T cells were determined by flow cytometry on a PBMC aliquot from every donor. A note on this clonotype: Its antigen is currently not known. It has no much larger one-base neighbor in the sample; base qualities were not kept.

These same records also appear under a second study, on T cells of mothers and their children. The second paper further reports: Nine systemically healthy Caucasian individuals served as donors, namely three mothers together with their six children. cDNA synthesis used all of the extracted RNA, with around 1.6 ug of RNA in each 15 ul reaction. In the second PCR, the M1S primer added sample barcodes and 2-4 random nucleotides. Over 8 million TCR beta CDR3 reads were obtained for each mother, and some 3.1 million reads were obtained for each child. TCR recombination output is similarly shaped by thymic selection in related and unrelated pairs, with a minor effect exerted by inherited differences. Normalized repertoire overlap was always slightly but never significantly higher in related than unrelated mother-child pairs. No persistent microchimeric T cell clones were found, with a detection sensitivity of approximately 100 clones per million clonotypes. In the study, deep NGS was used to compare the TCR beta repertoires of mothers and children, and features distinguishing related mother-child pairs from unrelated individuals were sought. On average, the children were about 10 +/- 4 years old, while the mothers were approximately 41 +/- 4 years old. After adapters were ligated using NEBNext reagents, the libraries underwent 100+100 nt paired-end sequencing on an Illumina HiSeq 2000. To prevent cross-contamination, the mother and child libraries were prepared one month apart and sequenced in separate runs. For each donor, somewhere between roughly 450,000 and 2,200,000 distinct TCR beta clonotypes were identified. Naive TCR beta clonotypes were estimated from low-frequency clonotypes matched to each donor's FACS-determined naive share, without sorting.

This sequence uses TRBV29-1 and TRBJ2-1, with 8 junctional bases fitting TRBD2. The sequence was obtained from a boy younger than 18 in good health. Sequenced material: blood. The DNA is as follows: TGCAGCGTTGAAGATCCCGCGGGGGGCCATAGGAATGAGCAGTTCTTC. The encoded protein is CSVEDPAGGHRNEQFF.